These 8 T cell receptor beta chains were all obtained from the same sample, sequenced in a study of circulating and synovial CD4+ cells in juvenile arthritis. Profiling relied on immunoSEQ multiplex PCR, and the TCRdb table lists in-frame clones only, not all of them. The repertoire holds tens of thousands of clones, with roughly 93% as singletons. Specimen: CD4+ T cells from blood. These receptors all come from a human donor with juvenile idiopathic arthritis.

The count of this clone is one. CDR3 sequence reads: CASSHRPSGYLPSYNEQFF. CDR3 coding DNA: TGCGCCAGCAGCCATAGGCCTAGCGGATACTTACCTTCCTACAATGAGCAGTTCTTC. The V call is TRBV5-1, the J call TRBJ2-1, with 7 bases identical to TRBD2. With V trimmed by 4 bases and J by 1 base, 17 bases remained unmatched. CDR1 is SGHRS and CDR2 is YFSETQ in the germline V gene. The CDR3 loop spans 19 amino acids.

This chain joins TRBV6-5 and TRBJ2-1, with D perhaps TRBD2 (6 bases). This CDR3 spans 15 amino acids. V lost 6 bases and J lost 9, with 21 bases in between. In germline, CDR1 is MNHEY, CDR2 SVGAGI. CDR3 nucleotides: TGTGCCAGCAGCCGAGTTAGCGGACCAACGCTTGAGCAGTTCTTC. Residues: CASSRVSGPTLEQFF.

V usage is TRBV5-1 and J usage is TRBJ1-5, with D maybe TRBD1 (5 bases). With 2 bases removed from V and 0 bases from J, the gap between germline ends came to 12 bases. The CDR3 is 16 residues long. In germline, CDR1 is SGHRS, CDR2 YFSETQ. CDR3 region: CASSFGGMNSNQPQHF. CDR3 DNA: TGCGCCAGCAGCTTCGGGGGGATGAATAGCAATCAGCCCCAGCATTTT.

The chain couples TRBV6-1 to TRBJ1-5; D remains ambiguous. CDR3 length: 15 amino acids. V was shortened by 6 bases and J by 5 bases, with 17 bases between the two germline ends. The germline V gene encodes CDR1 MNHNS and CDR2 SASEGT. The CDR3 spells CASSPSRGPYQPQHF. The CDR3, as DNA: TGTGCCAGCAGCCCGTCTAGAGGGCCGTATCAGCCCCAGCATTTT.

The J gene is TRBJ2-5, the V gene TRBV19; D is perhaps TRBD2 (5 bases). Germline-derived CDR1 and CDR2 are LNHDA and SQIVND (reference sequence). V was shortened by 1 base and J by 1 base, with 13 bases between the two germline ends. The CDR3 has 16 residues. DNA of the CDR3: TGTGCCAGTAGTATAGGTAGCGCCCGAGGCCAAGAGACCCAGTACTTC. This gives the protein CASSIGSARGQETQYF.

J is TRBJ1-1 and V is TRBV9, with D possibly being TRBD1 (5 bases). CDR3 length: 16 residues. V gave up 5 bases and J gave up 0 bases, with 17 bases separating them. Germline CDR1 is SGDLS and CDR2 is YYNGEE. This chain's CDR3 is CASSPGRAQVNTEAFF. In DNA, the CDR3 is TGTGCCAGCAGTCCAGGCAGGGCCCAGGTGAACACTGAAGCTTTCTTT. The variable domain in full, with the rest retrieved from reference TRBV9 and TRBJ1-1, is DSGVTQTPKHLITATGQRVTLRCSPRSGDLSVYWYQQSLDQGLQFLIQYYNGEERAKGNILERFSAQQFPDLHSELNLSSLELGDSALYFCASSPGRAQVNTEAFFGQGTRLTVV.

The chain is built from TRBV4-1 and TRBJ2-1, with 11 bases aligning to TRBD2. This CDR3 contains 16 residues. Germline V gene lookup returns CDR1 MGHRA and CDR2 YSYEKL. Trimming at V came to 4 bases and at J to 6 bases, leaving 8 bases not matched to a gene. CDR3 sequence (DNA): TGCGCCAGCAGCCGGAGAGTACTAGCGGGAGCCAATGAGCAGTTCTTC. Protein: CASSRRVLAGANEQFF.

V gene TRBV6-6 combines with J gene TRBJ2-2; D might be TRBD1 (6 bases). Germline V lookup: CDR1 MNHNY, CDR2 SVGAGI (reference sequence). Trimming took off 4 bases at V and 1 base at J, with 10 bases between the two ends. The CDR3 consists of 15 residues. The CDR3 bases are TGTGCCAGCAGTTCCAGGACAGTGAACACCGGGGAGCTGTTTTTT. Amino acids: CASSSRTVNTGELFF.